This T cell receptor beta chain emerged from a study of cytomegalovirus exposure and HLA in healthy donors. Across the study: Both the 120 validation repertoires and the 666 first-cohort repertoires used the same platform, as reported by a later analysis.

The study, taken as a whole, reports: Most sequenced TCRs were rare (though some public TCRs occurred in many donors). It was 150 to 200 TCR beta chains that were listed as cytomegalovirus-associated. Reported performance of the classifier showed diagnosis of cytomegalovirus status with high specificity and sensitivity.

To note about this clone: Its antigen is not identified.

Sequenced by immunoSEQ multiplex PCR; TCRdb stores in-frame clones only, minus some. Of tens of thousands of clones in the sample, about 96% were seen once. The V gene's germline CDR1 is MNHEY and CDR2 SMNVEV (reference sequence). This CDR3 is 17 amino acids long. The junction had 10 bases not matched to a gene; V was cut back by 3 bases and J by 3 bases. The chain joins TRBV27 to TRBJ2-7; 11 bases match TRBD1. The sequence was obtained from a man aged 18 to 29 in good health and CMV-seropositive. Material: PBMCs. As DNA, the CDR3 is TGTGCCAGCAGTTTCCGAGCCGGGACAGGGGGGAACTACGAGCAGTACTTC. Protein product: CASSFRAGTGGNYEQYF.